One and the same sample provided the 21 T cell receptor beta chains below, sequenced in a study of PD-1 blockade in classical Hodgkin lymphoma. Produced via immunoSEQ multiplex PCR; TCRdb's table is partial and in-frame only. The sample shows approximately 96,000 clones, around 93% of them seen only once. Time point denoted: cycle 4 day 1 (C4D1), after 6 weeks of nivolumab. Every patient relapsed after autologous stem cell transplantation, and brentuximab vedotin exposure varied. Sequenced material: peripheral blood mononuclear cells (PBMCs), taken before the fourth cycle of nivolumab. All receptors come from a human donor with classical Hodgkin lymphoma.

The V gene is TRBV21-1, the J gene TRBJ2-4; the DNA was not used to check the table's D call, TRBD2. TRBV21-1 represents a pseudogene. This CDR3 comprises 10 residues. The DNA for the CDR3 is TGTGCCAGCAGCAGCGGGGGTCCGTACTTC. This codes for CASSSGGPYF.

This chain joins TRBV7-8 and TRBJ2-1; no clear D gene. The CDR3 consists of 14 residues. V lost 1 base and J lost 0, with 4 bases in between. Germline V CDR1 and CDR2: SGHVS, FQNEAQ. As DNA, the CDR3 is TGTGCCAGCAGCTTAGAGGACTCCTACAATGAGCAGTTCTTC. This sequence encodes CASSLEDSYNEQFF.

The chain recombines TRBV18 with TRBJ2-7, with unresolved D. The CDR3 loop spans 15 amino acids. Per the germline V gene, CDR1 is KGHSH and CDR2 is LQKENI. Trimming removed 1 base at V and 2 bases at J, with 12 bases between. The CDR3 nucleotides read TGTGCCAGCTCACCACTGGCGGCGACTCCCTACGAGCAGTACTTC. This codes for CASSPLAATPYEQYF.

This clone was seen only once. The genes are TRBV28 and TRBJ1-1, with D possibly being TRBD1 (6 bases). CDR1 is MDHEN, CDR2 SYDVKM, per germline. The CDR3 contains 14 residues. Trimming removed 1 base at V and 4 bases at J, with 10 bases between. The CDR3 coding sequence is TGTGCCAGCAGTTTATCAGGGGTGAGCACTGAAGCTTTCTTT. Translation gives CASSLSGVSTEAFF.

This chain links TRBV7-8 with TRBJ2-7; D unclear. Trimming stripped 0 bases from V and 3 bases from J, with 9 bases between. Germline V gene lookup returns CDR1 SGHVS and CDR2 FQNEAQ. The CDR3 consists of 14 residues. CDR3 sequence reads: CASSLAGIDYEQYF. CDR3 in DNA: TGTGCCAGCAGCTTAGCGGGGATAGACTACGAGCAGTACTTC.

The chain links TRBV18 to TRBJ1-1; a weak D match, TRBD1 (5 bases). Trimming removed 0 bases from V and 5 bases from J, with 10 bases in between. The length of the CDR3 is 14 residues. Germline V gives CDR1 KGHSH, CDR2 LQKENI. CDR3 bases: TGTGCCAGCTCACCACCGGGGGGGGGAACTGAAGCTTTCTTT. This codes for CASSPPGGGTEAFF.

The chain carries TRBV25-1 and TRBJ1-3; D call uncertain. V lost 1 base and J 0 bases, leaving 10 bases between the germline ends. Per germline, CDR1 MGHDK and CDR2 SYGVNS. The CDR3 length is 16 residues. This chain's CDR3 is CASSELGLNSGNTIYF. The CDR3, as DNA: TGTGCCAGCAGTGAATTAGGGCTTAACTCTGGAAACACCATATATTTT.

This sequence joins TRBV5-1 and TRBJ2-5, with D unresolved. The J call may be mistaken, given a closer DNA end match to TRBJ2-7. Germline V gene lookup returns CDR1 SGHRS and CDR2 YFSETQ. CDR3 length equals 15 residues. CDR3 DNA: TGCGCCAGCAGCTTGGACCTTCGAAACTCCTACGAGCAGTACTTC. Translation gives CASSLDLRNSYEQYF.

The genes are TRBV5-4 and TRBJ2-5, with 8 bases lining up with TRBD1. The CDR3 has 15 residues. Germline CDR1 reads SGHNT; CDR2 reads YYREEE (reference sequence). With V trimmed by 4 bases and J by 2 bases, 7 bases remained unmatched. Here the CDR3 DNA reads TGTGCCAGCAGCCCGACAGGGGCTTCACAAGAGACCCAGTACTTC. It is translated as CASSPTGASQETQYF.

The V and J genes are TRBV13 and TRBJ1-2; 7 bases match TRBD1. The CDR3 runs to 14 residues. Per the germline V gene, CDR1 is PRHDT and CDR2 is FYEKMQ (reference sequence). J gave up 2 bases and V 4 bases, and 4 bases lay outside the gene matches. CDR3 residues: CASSSGTANYGYTF. Here the CDR3 DNA reads TGTGCCAGCAGCTCCGGGACAGCCAACTATGGCTACACCTTC.

The rearrangement links TRBV7-8 to TRBJ2-7, with a possible D match to TRBD1 (5 bases). Per germline, CDR1 SGHVS and CDR2 FQNEAQ. V lost 1 base and J lost 3, with 13 bases in between. The CDR3 is 15 amino acids. The CDR3 sequence: CASSLGQTEVYEQYF. The CDR3 coding sequence is TGTGCCAGCAGCTTAGGACAGACGGAAGTCTACGAGCAGTACTTC.

The rearrangement uses TRBV5-1 and TRBJ2-2, with D possibly TRBD2 on 6 matching bases. CDR3 size: 15 residues. Germline V gene sequence: CDR1 SGHRS, CDR2 YFSETQ. V was clipped by 3 bases and J by 1 base, with 10 bases between them. The CDR3 nucleotides are TGCGCCAGCAGCTCCGGGCGGGGGAACACCGGGGAGCTGTTTTTT. Residues: CASSSGRGNTGELFF.

This clone was counted once. The chain's CDR3 is CASTKPYGEDSRGYTF. CDR3 DNA: TGTGCCAGCACCAAACCATACGGAGAGGACTCTCGGGGCTACACCTTC. The chain recombines TRBV11-2 with TRBJ1-2; D is undetermined. Looked up from germline, CDR1 is SGHAT and CDR2 is FQNNGV. Trimming shortened V by 7 bases and J by 8 bases, and 26 bases separated the two germline ends. The CDR3 consists of 16 residues.

As DNA, the CDR3 is TGTGCCACCAGCAGAGAGGGGACAGTCTACGAGCAGTACTTC. Translated, it gives CATSREGTVYEQYF. V usage is TRBV15 and J usage is TRBJ2-7; 7 bases are shared with TRBD1. With 0 bases clipped from V and 3 bases from J, the junction kept 2 bases outside the gene matches. The CDR3 spans 14 residues. CDR1 and CDR2 from the germline V gene are LNHNV and YYDKDF (reference sequence).

V is TRBV5-6 and J is TRBJ2-1, with 10 bases aligning to TRBD1. After removal of 3 bases from V and 8 bases from J, the junction contained 2 bases not matched to a gene. The V gene's germline CDR1 is SGHDT and CDR2 YYEEEE. The CDR3 is 13 residues long. CDR3 amino acids: CASSSTGGDEQFF. The CDR3 DNA reads as TGTGCCAGCAGCTCGACAGGGGGCGATGAGCAGTTCTTC.

The chain recombines TRBV7-9 with TRBJ2-2, with unresolved D. The germline V gene encodes CDR1 SEHNR and CDR2 FQNEAQ (reference sequence). The CDR3 has 12 amino acids. V was trimmed by 3 bases and J by 8 bases, leaving 7 bases between them. CDR3 amino acids: CASSFFQGELFF. The CDR3 region has the DNA TGTGCCAGCAGCTTTTTCCAGGGGGAGCTGTTTTTT.

The rearrangement joins TRBV5-6 to TRBJ1-2; D is perhaps TRBD1 (6 bases). The CDR3 loop spans 17 amino acids. Trimming stripped 0 bases from V and 4 bases from J, with 19 bases between. The germline V gene encodes CDR1 SGHDT and CDR2 YYEEEE. The CDR3 loop reads CASSLEFGGSSVYGYTF. CDR3 coding DNA: TGTGCCAGCAGCTTGGAATTTGGGGGCTCTTCGGTCTATGGCTACACCTTC.

This clone was seen only once. The chain couples TRBV30 to TRBJ2-7; D remains unclear. The CDR3 is 14 amino acids. Germline CDR1 reads GTSNPN; CDR2 reads SVGIG (reference sequence). V lost 0 bases and J 6 bases, leaving 15 bases between the germline ends. Here the CDR3 DNA reads TGTGCCTGGAGTGTACGAAGGCGTACCGTCGAGCAGTACTTC. The encoded protein is CAWSVRRRTVEQYF.

J is TRBJ2-3 and V is TRBV5-4; 8 nucleotides agree with TRBD2. The CDR3 loop spans 17 amino acids. The germline V gene has CDR1 SGHNT and CDR2 YYREEE (reference sequence). The junction had 12 bases not matched to a gene; V was cut back by 0 bases and J by 6 bases. The DNA for the CDR3 is TGTGCCAGCAGCTTGGGGCCCGCCACGGGAGGGCCGGATACGCAGTATTTT. Translating it yields CASSLGPATGGPDTQYF.

The V gene is TRBV11-1, the J gene TRBJ2-5; D may be TRBD1 (7 bases). Germline CDR1 SGHAT, CDR2 FQDESV (reference sequence). The CDR3 loop spans 17 amino acids. V was shortened by 5 bases and J by 2 bases, with 21 bases between the two germline ends. The CDR3 DNA reads as TGTGCCAGCAGCGCGGGACAGACGTACGGGTCGCAAGAGACCCAGTACTTC. This sequence encodes CASSAGQTYGSQETQYF.

This chain uses TRBV6-1 with TRBJ1-2; TRBD1 agrees at 10 bases. The CDR3 covers 16 residues. Germline V gene sequence: CDR1 MNHNS, CDR2 SASEGT. V shed 4 bases, J shed 1 base, and the junction held 6 bases outside the gene matches. The chain's CDR3 is CASSGRTGGINYGYTF. CDR3 sequence (DNA): TGTGCCAGCAGTGGAAGGACAGGGGGTATTAACTATGGCTACACCTTC.